Below are 5 T cell receptor beta chains sequenced from a single sample in a study of cytomegalovirus exposure and HLA in healthy donors. PCR involved 60 Vbeta and 13 Jbeta primers. Repertoires were generated with immunoSEQ multiplex PCR, while TCRdb's copy carries only in-frame clones and drops some. The table includes 110,000 to 150,000 clones, roughly 71% detected once. The sequenced sample consisted of PBMCs. The receptors stem from a young man in good health and CMV-seronegative.

The rearrangement links TRBV18 to TRBJ1-1; a possible D gene is TRBD1 (5 bases). Germline V gene sequence: CDR1 KGHSH, CDR2 LQKENI. Trimming left V 2 bases short and J 8 bases short, with 12 bases between. The CDR3 has 13 residues. CDR3: CASSPTGNGEAFF. CDR3 bases: TGTGCCAGCTCACCAACAGGTAATGGGGAAGCTTTCTTT.

The gene calls are TRBV5-1 and TRBJ2-5; D call uncertain. Between the trimmed V and J ends, which lost 4 bases and 2 bases, there was a span of 3 bases. Germline CDR1 SGHRS, CDR2 YFSETQ. CDR3 length: 11 amino acids. DNA for the CDR3: TGCGCCAGCAGCCAGCAAGAGACCCAGTACTTC. Its protein is CASSQQETQYF.

The chain uses TRBV7-2 and TRBJ2-5, with TRBD2 identical over 15 bases. Germline-derived CDR1 and CDR2 are SGHTA and FQGNSA. Unmatched junction bases numbered 4, after V lost 1 base and J lost 4 bases. The CDR3 length is 17 residues. The CDR3 DNA reads TGTGCCAGCAGCTTAGTCGGGACTAGCGGGGGGAGAGAGACCCAGTACTTC. This sequence encodes CASSLVGTSGGRETQYF.

This clone was detected only a few times. This chain uses TRBV30 with TRBJ1-5; TRBD1 matches 7 bases. J lost 4 bases, V lost 0 bases, and 0 bases had no gene match. This CDR3 contains 13 residues. Looked up from germline, CDR1 is GTSNPN and CDR2 is SVGIG (reference sequence). CDR3 amino acids: CAWSVQGNQPQHF. The DNA of the CDR3 is TGTGCCTGGAGTGTACAGGGGAATCAGCCCCAGCATTTT.

This chain connects TRBV7-9 to TRBJ2-1, with D possibly matching TRBD1 (6 bases). Germline values: CDR1 SEHNR, CDR2 FQNEAQ (reference sequence). Trimming shortened V by 5 bases and J by 4 bases, and 21 bases separated the two germline ends. The CDR3 runs 17 residues. In DNA form, the CDR3 reads TGTGCCAGCAGCCCACCTGTGCAGGGGCGGTTATACAATGAGCAGTTCTTC. Its translation: CASSPPVQGRLYNEQFF.